A single T cell receptor beta chain is shown here with its context. Its matching antigen is unknown. A read error may explain this, as a much larger clone is one base away. The length of the CDR3 is 12 residues. Germline-derived CDR1 and CDR2 are DFQATT and SNEGSKA (reference sequence). The investigators amplified TCR beta CDR3 regions from RNA transcripts. The TCR CDR3 first-round RT-PCR relied on the HTBI primer set. MiXCR was run by TCRdb on the multiplex PCR reads, yielding one entry per CDR3 protein. The sample holds 300,000 to 350,000 distinct CDR3 sequences; roughly 17% are singletons and the top ten take around 33%. This sample was taken from a study of T cells in Graves' hyperthyroidism and ophthalmopathy. This sample holds PBMCs from 9.5 to 10 ml fresh peripheral blood. General study results and limits: The model foresaw ophthalmopathy a median approximately 6.3 months prior to onset. Through a model of 13 V-J features, ophthalmopathy was separated from stable hyperthyroidism. Most expanded thyroid clonotypes above 0.001 also appeared in blood.

The source of this sequence is a young man with Graves' hyperthyroidism. Sequenced: blood. The chain couples TRBV20-1 to TRBJ1-1; 7 nucleotides align to TRBD1. CDR3 DNA sequence: TGCAGTGCTAGCTTGACAGGGCGGGGAGCTTCCTTT. Protein sequence: CSASLTGRGASF.